These T cell receptor beta chains were read from a single sample in a study of shared clonotypes between healthy human individuals. Some clones are missing from TCRdb's copy, which holds only in-frame ones; the method was immunoSEQ multiplex PCR. Of over 850,000 clones listed, approximately 80% are singletons. The specimen sequenced was memory CD4+ T cells from PBMCs. Source of these receptors: a man aged 18 to 30 in good health. Some clones in this sample may be carry-over from other donors' samples. The CDR3 runs from the conserved cysteine through the conserved F or W. D genes are given only for firm matches. Not every row has a clone size; where given, it reads once, few, many or a size class.

>-|-|TRBJ1-1|TRBV14
CASSQVNYNTEAFF
TGTGCCAGCAGCCAAGTTAACTATAACACTGAAGCTTTCTTT
>-|-|TRBJ2-7|TRBV10-3
CAISETLQSSYEQYF
TGTGCCATCAGTGAGACTTTACAGAGCTCCTACGAGCAGTACTTC
>few|TRBD1|TRBJ1-1|TRBV18
CASSLMSGTGHTEAFF
TGTGCCAGCTCGCTGATGTCCGGGACAGGGCACACTGAAGCTTTCTTT
>-|TRBD1|TRBJ1-1|TRBV29-1
CSVRGQGTAEAFF
TGCAGCGTCCGTGGACAGGGGACCGCTGAAGCTTTCTTT
>-|-|TRBJ1-5|TRBV6-1
CASRLQGINQPQHF
TGTGCCAGCAGACTACAGGGAATCAATCAGCCCCAGCATTTT
>-|TRBD1|TRBJ2-7|TRBV5-1
CASSAADREYF
TGCGCCAGCAGCGCCGCGGACAGGGAGTACTTC
>-|TRBD2|TRBJ2-1|TRBV11-2
CASSLGREWNNEQFF
TGTGCCAGCAGCTTAGGGCGGGAGTGGAACAATGAGCAGTTCTTC
>-|TRBD2|TRBJ2-3|TRBV5-1
CASSYQGLAGDTQYF
TGCGCCAGCAGCTACCAGGGACTAGCGGGAGATACGCAGTATTTT
>-|-|TRBJ2-3|TRBV6-5
CASRWTDTQYF
TGTGCCAGCAGATGGACAGATACGCAGTATTTT
>-|TRBD2|TRBJ2-7|TRBV18
CASSQLAGHTPYEQYF
TGTGCCAGCTCACAACTAGCGGGGCATACCCCATACGAGCAGTACTTC
>-|-|TRBJ1-3|TRBV6-1
CASSEHFSGNTIYF
TGTGCCAGCAGTGAACACTTCTCTGGAAACACCATATATTTT
>few|TRBD1|TRBJ1-4|TRBV9
CASSVSGGNEKLFF
TGTGCCAGCAGCGTATCAGGGGGGAATGAAAAACTGTTTTTT
>few|-|TRBJ2-2|TRBV6-1
CASSDRGGAGELFF
TGTGCCAGCAGTGACAGGGGAGGGGCCGGGGAGCTGTTTTTT
>-|TRBD1|TRBJ2-1|TRBV7-9
CASSFRQGENEQFF
TGTGCCAGCAGCTTCCGACAGGGTGAAAATGAGCAGTTCTTC
>-|-|TRBJ2-3|TRBV6-1
CASSEGTDTQYF
TGTGCCAGCAGTGAGGGGACAGATACGCAGTATTTT
>-|-|TRBJ1-2|TRBV11-2
CASSPQGANYGYTF
TGTGCCAGCAGCCCGCAAGGAGCTAACTATGGCTACACCTTC
>once|TRBD2|TRBJ2-3|TRBV5-6
CASKKGPLAGGMSDTQYF
TGTGCCAGCAAGAAAGGCCCTTTAGCGGGTGGGATGTCGGATACGCAGTATTTT
>once|-|TRBJ2-5|TRBV5-1
CASTSRGLETQYF
TGCGCCAGCACCTCCCGGGGTTTGGAGACCCAGTACTTC
>-|TRBD1|TRBJ2-5|TRBV5-4
CASSNRGREETQYF
TGTGCCAGCAGCAACAGGGGGCGAGAGGAGACCCAGTACTTC
>-|-|TRBJ2-5|TRBV27
CASSLSVGETQYF
TGTGCCAGCAGTTTGAGTGTCGGGGAGACCCAGTACTTC
>once|-|TRBJ1-5|TRBV15
CATSTADQPQHF
TGTGCCACCAGCACGGCGGATCAGCCCCAGCATTTT
>-|-|TRBJ2-5|TRBV6-6
CASSYWGRRQETQYF
TGTGCCAGCAGTTACTGGGGGCGGCGGCAAGAGACCCAGTACTTC
>-|TRBD1|TRBJ1-5|TRBV7-3
CASSLGSDRTGPAACNQPQHF
TGTGCCAGCAGCTTAGGGTCAGATAGGACAGGGCCGGCGGCATGCAATCAGCCCCAGCATTTT
>-|-|TRBJ1-3|TRBV9
CASSPARPGNTIYF
TGTGCCAGCAGCCCTGCTAGACCTGGAAACACCATATATTTT
>-|-|TRBJ2-7|TRBV19
CASIPPYEQYF
TGTGCCAGTATCCCCCCCTACGAGCAGTACTTC
>-|-|TRBJ2-2|TRBV30
CAWDRWRTGELFF
TGTGCCTGGGACAGATGGAGGACCGGGGAGCTGTTTTTT
>-|TRBD2|TRBJ2-7|TRBV7-9
CASSLATSGGYLLSYEQYF
TGTGCCAGCAGCCTAGCAACTAGCGGAGGATATCTCCTTTCCTACGAGCAGTACTTC
>-|-|TRBJ1-2|TRBV28
CASRTTARLIGGYTF
TGTGCCAGCAGAACGACGGCGAGGTTGATCGGAGGCTACACCTTC
>-|-|TRBJ2-1|TRBV29-1
CSAIKGGVGNEQFF
TGCAGCGCAATAAAGGGAGGAGTGGGGAATGAGCAGTTCTTC
>-|-|TRBJ1-1|TRBV13
CASSLLSVEAFF
TGTGCCAGCAGCTTACTTTCAGTTGAAGCTTTCTTT
>once|-|TRBJ1-4|TRBV29-1
CSALIRGSNEKLFF
TGCAGCGCATTGATCCGGGGCTCTAATGAAAAACTGTTTTTT
>-|TRBD2|TRBJ2-2|TRBV7-2
CASSSQLAGGVGELFF
TGTGCCAGCAGCTCGCAACTAGCGGGAGGGGTCGGGGAGCTGTTTTTT
>-|-|TRBJ2-7|TRBV29-1
CSVEGSLGGQYF
TGCAGCGTTGAAGGGAGTCTCGGGGGGCAGTACTTC
>few|-|TRBJ2-6|TRBV7-9
CASSFRAGANVLTF
TGTGCCAGCAGCTTCAGGGCTGGGGCCAACGTCCTGACTTTC
>once|-|TRBJ1-5|TRBV11-2
CASSIGGEYSNQPQHF
TGTGCCAGCAGCATCGGCGGGGAGTATAGCAATCAGCCCCAGCATTTT
>few|-|TRBJ2-7|TRBV6-5
CASKKGQSYEQYF
TGTGCCTCCAAAAAAGGACAGTCCTACGAGCAGTACTTC
>-|-|TRBJ1-1|TRBV5-1
CASSLATVMNTEAFF
TGCGCCAGCAGCTTGGCGACGGTAATGAACACTGAAGCTTTCTTT
>-|TRBD1|TRBJ1-2|TRBV28
CASSPSPTGGMHGYTF
TGTGCCAGCAGTCCAAGCCCTACAGGGGGAATGCATGGCTACACCTTC
>-|TRBD1|TRBJ1-2|TRBV10-2
CASSEPSTGGNYGYTF
TGCGCCAGCAGTGAACCCTCTACAGGGGGGAACTATGGCTACACCTTC
>-|-|TRBJ1-1|TRBV5-1
CASRQERGLRPNTEAFF
TGCGCCAGCAGACAGGAGCGGGGGCTACGGCCGAACACTGAAGCTTTCTTT